This TCR beta chain was sequenced in a study of CD8 T cells in ankylosing spondylitis. Preparation of TCR beta libraries was done by quantitative 5'-RACE with molecular barcodes. TCRdb reanalysed the 5' RACE reads using MiXCR and keeps one entry per CDR3 protein. Of under 250,000 distinct CDR3 sequences in the sample, more than 9% were seen once. The length of the CDR3 is 16 residues. The germline V gene has CDR1 KGHSH and CDR2 LQKENI. Trimming pared 4 bases from V and 2 bases from J, leaving 18 bases between. In this sample, this clonotype turned up many times. The chain carries TRBV18 and TRBJ2-7; possibly TRBD2 for D (6 bases). This TCR was sampled from a male donor with ankylosing spondylitis or in good health (not recorded which). Sample: blood, either unsorted or a sorted T cell fraction (not recorded which). This chain's CDR3 is CASSRLNRETAYEQYF. The CDR3 coding sequence is TGTGCCAGCTCACGACTTAATCGGGAGACCGCCTACGAGCAGTACTTC.